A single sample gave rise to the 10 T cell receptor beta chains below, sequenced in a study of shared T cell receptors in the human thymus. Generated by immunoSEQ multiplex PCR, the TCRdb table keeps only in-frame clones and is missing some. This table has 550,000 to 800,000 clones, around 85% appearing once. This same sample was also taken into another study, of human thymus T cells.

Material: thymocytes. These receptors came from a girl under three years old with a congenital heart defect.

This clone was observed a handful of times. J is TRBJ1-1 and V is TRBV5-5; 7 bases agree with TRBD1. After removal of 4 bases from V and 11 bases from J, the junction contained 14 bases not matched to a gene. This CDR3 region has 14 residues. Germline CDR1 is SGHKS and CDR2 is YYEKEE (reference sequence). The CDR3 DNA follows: TGTGCCAGCAGCGCCCCGGACAGGCTTGTGTATGCTTTCTTT. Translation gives CASSAPDRLVYAFF.

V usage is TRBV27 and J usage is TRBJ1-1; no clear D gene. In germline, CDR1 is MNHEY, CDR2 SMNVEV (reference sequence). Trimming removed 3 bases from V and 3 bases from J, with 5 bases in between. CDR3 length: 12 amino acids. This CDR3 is CASSLGDTEAFF. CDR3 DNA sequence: TGTGCCAGCAGTTTGGGAGACACTGAAGCTTTCTTT.

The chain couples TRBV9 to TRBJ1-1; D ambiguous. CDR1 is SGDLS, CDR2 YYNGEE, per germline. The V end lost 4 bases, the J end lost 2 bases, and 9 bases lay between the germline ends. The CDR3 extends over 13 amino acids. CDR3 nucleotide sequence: TGTGCCAGCAGCCCCTACAGTAACACTGAAGCTTTCTTT. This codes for CASSPYSNTEAFF.

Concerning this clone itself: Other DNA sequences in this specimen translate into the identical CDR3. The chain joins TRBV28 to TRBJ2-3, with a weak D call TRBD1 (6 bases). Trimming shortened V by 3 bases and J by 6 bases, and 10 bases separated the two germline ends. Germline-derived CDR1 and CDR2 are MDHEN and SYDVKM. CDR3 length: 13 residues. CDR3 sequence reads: CASSLSGADTQYF. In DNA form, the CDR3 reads TGTGCCAGCAGTTTGTCAGGGGCGGATACGCAGTATTTT.

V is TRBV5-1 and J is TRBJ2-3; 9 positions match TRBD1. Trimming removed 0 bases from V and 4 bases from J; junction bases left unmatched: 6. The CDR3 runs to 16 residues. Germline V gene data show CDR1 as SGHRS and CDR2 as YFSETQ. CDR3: CASSLDRGPRSDTQYF. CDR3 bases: TGCGCCAGCAGCTTGGACAGGGGGCCCCGGTCAGATACGCAGTATTTT.

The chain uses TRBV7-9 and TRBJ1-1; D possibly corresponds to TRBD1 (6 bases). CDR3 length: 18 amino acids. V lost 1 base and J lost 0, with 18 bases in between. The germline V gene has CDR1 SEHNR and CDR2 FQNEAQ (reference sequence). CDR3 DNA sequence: TGTGCCAGCAGCTTAGTTCCGCAGGGGCCATCAATGAACACTGAAGCTTTCTTT. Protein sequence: CASSLVPQGPSMNTEAFF.

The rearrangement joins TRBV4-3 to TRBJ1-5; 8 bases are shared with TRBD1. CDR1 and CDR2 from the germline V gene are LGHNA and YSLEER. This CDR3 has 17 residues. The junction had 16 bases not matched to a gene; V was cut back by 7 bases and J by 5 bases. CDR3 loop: CASTPGGGRVSHQPQHF. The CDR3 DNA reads TGCGCCAGCACCCCAGGGGGCGGTCGGGTTTCTCATCAGCCCCAGCATTTT.

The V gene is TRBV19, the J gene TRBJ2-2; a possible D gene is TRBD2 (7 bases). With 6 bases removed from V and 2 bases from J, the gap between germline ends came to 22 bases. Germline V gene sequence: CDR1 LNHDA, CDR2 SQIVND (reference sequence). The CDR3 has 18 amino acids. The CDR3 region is CASSPFARGAGNTGELFF. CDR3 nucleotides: TGTGCCAGTAGCCCTTTTGCCCGGGGGGCCGGCAACACCGGGGAGCTGTTTTTT.

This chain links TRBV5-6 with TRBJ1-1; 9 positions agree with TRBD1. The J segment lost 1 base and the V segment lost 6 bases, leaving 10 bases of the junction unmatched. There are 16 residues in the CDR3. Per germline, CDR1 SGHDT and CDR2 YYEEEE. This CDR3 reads CASTSGTGSRNTEAFF. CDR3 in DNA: TGTGCCAGCACCTCCGGGACAGGGTCGAGGAACACTGAAGCTTTCTTT.

The DNA for the CDR3 is TGCGCCAGCAGGGGGCATTGGGTCTACTATGGCTACACCTTC. Its protein is CASRGHWVYYGYTF. The chain employs TRBV5-1 and TRBJ1-2; possibly TRBD1 for D (5 bases). Trimming took 5 bases from V and 3 from J, leaving 14 bases between them. This CDR3 has 14 residues. Germline V lookup: CDR1 SGHRS, CDR2 YFSETQ.